The 9 T cell receptor beta chains reported below all come from one sample, sequenced in a study of cytomegalovirus exposure and HLA in healthy donors. PCR employed 60 Vbeta and 13 Jbeta primers. Data came from immunoSEQ multiplex PCR; TCRdb stores just in-frame clones and leaves some out. The table has roughly 160,000 clones, approximately 71% seen once. Sequenced input: PBMCs. Receptors were obtained from a woman aged 40 to 49 in good health and CMV-seropositive.

The chain combines TRBV7-6 with TRBJ2-1; 8 nucleotides line up with TRBD2. Trimming at V came to 1 base and at J to 5 bases, leaving 4 bases not matched to a gene. From germline, CDR1 is SGHVS and CDR2 FNYEAQ. This CDR3 is built from 15 residues. CDR3 in amino acids: CASSLGVSGNNEQFF. The CDR3 DNA reads as TGTGCCAGCAGCTTAGGGGTTAGCGGGAACAATGAGCAGTTCTTC.

V usage is TRBV18 and J usage is TRBJ1-4; 9 bases fit TRBD1. The CDR3 totals 15 residues. Germline V lookup: CDR1 KGHSH, CDR2 LQKENI. The V gene end was trimmed by 3 bases and the J gene end by 8 bases; junction bases not matched to a gene: 7. CDR3 in amino acids: CASSPETGGYEKLFF. CDR3 in DNA: TGTGCCAGCTCACCCGAGACAGGGGGATACGAAAAACTGTTTTTT.

This sequence joins TRBV16 and TRBJ2-7; 7 positions agree with TRBD1. V shed 4 bases and J 6 bases; nucleotides not matched to a gene: 6. Germline CDR1 is KGHSY and CDR2 is FQNENV. This CDR3 contains 13 residues. CDR3 sequence (DNA): TGTGCCAGCAGCCTCACAGGGGTTGGCGAGCAGTACTTC. Translating it yields CASSLTGVGEQYF.

The CDR3 coding sequence is TGCGCCAGCAGCTCAGCCGACAGGGGCCAAGAGACCCAGTACTTC. The encoded protein is CASSSADRGQETQYF. The V and J genes are TRBV5-1 and TRBJ2-5; 8 bases match TRBD1. Germline V lookup: CDR1 SGHRS, CDR2 YFSETQ. The V and J ends lost 3 bases and 1 base, in that order; junction bases with no gene match: 5. This CDR3 has 15 amino acids.

This clone appeared a few times. The chain recombines TRBV5-6 with TRBJ2-2, with D perhaps TRBD1 (6 bases). Looked up from germline, CDR1 is SGHDT and CDR2 is YYEEEE. Trimming removed 4 bases at V and 2 bases at J, with 12 bases between. The CDR3 is 15 residues long. CDR3 amino acids: CASSHGTINTGELFF. CDR3 in DNA: TGTGCCAGCAGCCACGGGACAATAAACACCGGGGAGCTGTTTTTT.

This clone was seen a single time. Other DNA sequences in the sample encode the same CDR3. The chain has TRBV18 and TRBJ2-5; 9 positions agree with TRBD1. CDR3 length: 13 amino acids. Trimming cost V 2 bases and J 5 bases; bases outside gene matches: 0. From germline, CDR1 is KGHSH and CDR2 LQKENI. The CDR3 nucleotides read TGTGCCAGCTCACCAGGACAGGGGGAGACCCAGTACTTC. The encoded protein is CASSPGQGETQYF.

V gene TRBV29-1 combines with J gene TRBJ2-5, with 7 bases matching TRBD1. Germline V gene lookup returns CDR1 SQVTM and CDR2 ANQGSEA. CDR3 length: 12 residues. V was pared by 6 bases and J by 5 bases, with 6 bases of the junction left unmatched. As DNA, the CDR3 is TGCAGCGTGGTAAGGGGGCAGGAGACCCAGTACTTC. It yields the protein CSVVRGQETQYF. Using reference TRBV29-1 and TRBJ2-5 for the parts outside the CDR3, the full variable domain is SAVISQKPSRDICQRGTSLTIQCQVDSQVTMMFWYRQQPGQSLTLIATANQGSEATYESGFVIDKFPISRPNLTFSTLTVSNMSPEDSSIYLCSVVRGQETQYFGPGTRLLVL.

This sequence joins TRBV2 and TRBJ2-1, with D tentatively TRBD1 (6 bases). This CDR3 comprises 17 residues. V lost 4 bases to trimming and J lost 1 base, with 17 bases between them. Germline V gives CDR1 SNHLY, CDR2 FYNNEI. The CDR3 DNA follows: TGTGCCAGCAGTGGCCAGGGGTTATCAGGATCCTACAATGAGCAGTTCTTC. Translating gives CASSGQGLSGSYNEQFF.

This rearrangement joins TRBV28 to TRBJ1-5, with D maybe TRBD1 (5 bases). CDR3 length: 14 amino acids. Germline CDR1 reads MDHEN; CDR2 reads SYDVKM. V was shortened by 6 bases and J by 1 base, with 10 bases between the two germline ends. The CDR3 DNA reads TGTGCCAGCAGCCGCCGGGGGAGCAATCAGCCCCAGCATTTT. Residues: CASSRRGSNQPQHF.